Listed below are T cell receptor beta chains from one sample, sequenced in a study of shared clonotypes between healthy human individuals. Data came from immunoSEQ multiplex PCR; TCRdb stores just in-frame clones and leaves some out. The sample consists of roughly 1.4 million clones, approximately 98.5% of them appearing once. The sample consisted of naive CD4+ T cells sorted from blood. These receptors all come from a young man in good health. CDR3s include the opening cysteine and the closing phenylalanine or tryptophan.

j_call v_call cdr3_aa
TRBJ2-7 TRBV11-2 CASRAPPTYEQYF
TRBJ1-4 TRBV9 CASSVRGNGEKLFF
TRBJ2-1 TRBV9 CASSGRASGSSEQFF
TRBJ2-7 TRBV5-1 CASSLSAGGVMGQYF
TRBJ2-7 TRBV4-2 CASSKTSRDGSYEQYF
TRBJ2-3 TRBV5-1 CASSLAVRPSTDTQYF
TRBJ2-2 TRBV9 CASSVGSRASYSGELFF
TRBJ2-1 TRBV6-1 CASLSSQGSNEQFF
TRBJ2-7 TRBV21-1 CAPGTASSYEQYF
TRBJ1-2 TRBV10-3 CAISESGGGAGYTF
TRBJ2-3 TRBV27 CASSFGSGFGDTQYF
TRBJ2-5 TRBV7-3 CASSPRTSPLRYQETQYF
TRBJ2-5 TRBV28 CAIGARETQYF
TRBJ1-1 TRBV4-1 CASSQEGVLNTEAFF
TRBJ2-1 TRBV11-2 CASSPKVGTASYNEQFF
TRBJ1-5 TRBV7-6 CASSADLTGQPQHF
TRBJ2-7 TRBV7-7 CASSPGSGGPSYEQYF
TRBJ1-4 TRBV5-4 CASSRQSVEKLFF
TRBJ2-5 TRBV5-1 CASSFGGSLETQYF
TRBJ2-2 TRBV11-2 CASSTGSGRFTGELFF
TRBJ2-3 TRBV5-1 CASSLVGQKGGTDTQYF
TRBJ2-5 TRBV5-1 CAGASTGGAQETQYF
TRBJ1-5 TRBV19 CASSTSGTGGASNQPQHF
TRBJ1-1 TRBV28 CASSSLRGGTEAFF
TRBJ1-1 TRBV10-3 CAISDGTDNTEAFF
TRBJ1-5 TRBV6-5 CASSYSGGGAEPQHF
TRBJ2-5 TRBV18 CASSPMDIKTQYF
TRBJ2-1 TRBV7-9 CASSFRPRAYNEQFF
TRBJ2-7 TRBV19 CASSRGARSYEQYF
TRBJ2-1 TRBV25-1 CASSGTGYNEQFF
TRBJ2-3 TRBV11-2 CASSRAGASDTQYF
TRBJ2-1 TRBV2 CASHKDHGYNEQFF
TRBJ1-3 TRBV2 CASSDVGAFSGNTIYF
TRBJ2-5 TRBV10-3 CASSTVSAETQYF
TRBJ1-1 TRBV6-5 CASKQGAAYRAFF
TRBJ1-1 TRBV14 CASSLKRANTEAFF
TRBJ2-7 TRBV4-2 CASSQEGTSAYEQYF
TRBJ1-1 TRBV29-1 CSGGTAGSNTEAFF
TRBJ2-7 TRBV7-9 CASSRPPLHYEQYF
TRBJ2-5 TRBV5-6 CASSLAGETQYF
TRBJ2-1 TRBV7-8 CASSLGQGGSEQFF
TRBJ2-3 TRBV18 CASSQLGTDTQYF
TRBJ2-2 TRBV5-1 CASRSKTGDFTGELFF
TRBJ1-5 TRBV6-6 CASRPIGDALPQPQHF
TRBJ2-7 TRBV5-1 CASSLVFSGQGPYEQYF
TRBJ1-1 TRBV5-1 CASSPGTGMNTEAFF
TRBJ2-1 TRBV29-1 CSVRTGIRRSSYNEQFF
TRBJ2-1 TRBV28 CASSAVSGSSYNEQFF
TRBJ1-5 TRBV19 CASSQGRVGNQPQHF